These 3 T cell receptor beta chains share one sample of origin, sequenced in a study of cytomegalovirus exposure and HLA in healthy donors. This PCR relied on a set of 60 Vbeta primers and 13 Jbeta primers. Assay used: immunoSEQ multiplex PCR; TCRdb lists only in-frame clones, some missing. The sample includes approximately 210,000 clones, around 86% of them seen just once. The sample consisted of PBMCs. These receptors were collected from a man younger than 40 in good health and CMV-seronegative.

CDR3 DNA: TGTGCCAGCAGTCACGGGACTAGCGGCTACGAGCAGTACTTC. It is translated as CASSHGTSGYEQYF. The chain recombines TRBV13 with TRBJ2-7; the match to TRBD2 covers 11 bases. Germline V CDR1 and CDR2: PRHDT, FYEKMQ (reference sequence). The CDR3 length is 14 residues. The V and J ends lost 6 bases and 3 bases, in that order; junction bases with no gene match: 4.

This chain joins TRBV6-1 and TRBJ1-2, with 12 bases aligning to TRBD1. The germline CDR1 and CDR2 sequences are MNHNS and SASEGT. This CDR3 contains 18 residues. The J segment lost 6 bases and the V segment lost 2 bases, leaving 13 bases of the junction unmatched. For the CDR3, the DNA is TGTGCCAGCAGTGAAATTCTTAAGGGGACAGGGGGCGCCGATGGCTACACCTTC. Protein sequence: CASSEILKGTGGADGYTF.

V usage is TRBV10-3 and J usage is TRBJ1-4, with a tentative D call TRBD1 (5 bases). V lost 5 bases to trimming and J lost 0 bases, with 10 bases between them. Germline loops: CDR1 ENHRY, CDR2 SYGVKD. This CDR3 comprises 15 residues. The CDR3 spells CAISIDSATNEKLFF. In DNA, the CDR3 is TGTGCCATCAGTATCGACAGCGCAACTAATGAAAAACTGTTTTTT.